The T cell receptor (beta chain) under discussion was sequenced for a study of T cell changes during pregnancy in multiple sclerosis. The repertoire was sequenced with immunoSEQ multiplex PCR; TCRdb's copy has only in-frame clones and lacks some. The data hold approximately 120,000 clones, with 96% observed a single time. The source is a female donor with multiple sclerosis, enrolled in a pregnancy study. The sequencing used peripheral blood, collected after pregnancy.

CDR3 sequence: CASSSNTGVGNTIYF. In DNA, the CDR3 is TGCGCCAGCAGCTCAAATACAGGGGTTGGAAACACCATATATTTT. V is TRBV5-1 and J is TRBJ1-3; the match to TRBD1 covers 7 bases. With V trimmed by 3 bases and J by 3 bases, 6 bases remained unmatched. The CDR3 covers 15 residues. Germline assignment: CDR1 SGHRS and CDR2 YFSETQ.